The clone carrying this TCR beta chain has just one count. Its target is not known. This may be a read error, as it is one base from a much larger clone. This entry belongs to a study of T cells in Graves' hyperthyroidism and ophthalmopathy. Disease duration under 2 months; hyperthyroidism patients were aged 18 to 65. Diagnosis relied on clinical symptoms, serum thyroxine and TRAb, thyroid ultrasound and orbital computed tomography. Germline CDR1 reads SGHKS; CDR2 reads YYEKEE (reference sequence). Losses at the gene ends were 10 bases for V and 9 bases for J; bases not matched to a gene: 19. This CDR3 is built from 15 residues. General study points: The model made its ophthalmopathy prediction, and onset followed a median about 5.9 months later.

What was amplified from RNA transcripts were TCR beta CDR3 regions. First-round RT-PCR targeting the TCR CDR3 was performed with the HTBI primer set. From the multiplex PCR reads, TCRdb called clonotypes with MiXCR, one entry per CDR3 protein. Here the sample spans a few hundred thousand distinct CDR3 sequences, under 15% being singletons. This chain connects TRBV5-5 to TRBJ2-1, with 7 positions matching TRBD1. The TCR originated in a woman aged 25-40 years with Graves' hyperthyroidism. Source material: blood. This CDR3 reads CADITLNTGAREQFF. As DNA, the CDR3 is TGTGCCGACATCACCCTTAATACAGGGGCGCGTGAGCAGTTCTTC.